This T cell receptor beta chain was observed in a study of T cells after yellow fever vaccination. Study-wide background: Preparing low-cell-number fractions relied on SMART-Seq v4 Ultra Low Input. General study findings and limits: The secondary T-cell response peaked on day 5, not day 15, but was weaker. Booster sampling recovered most clones from primary vaccination (under 97% CD4, over 75% CD8).

Using its own MiXCR run on the 5' RACE reads, TCRdb lists one record per CDR3 protein. This table holds about 300,000 distinct CDR3 sequences, around 6.8% found once. To note about this clonotype: Its antigen remains unknown.

Unmatched junction bases numbered 9, after V lost 7 bases and J lost 5 bases. This CDR3 has 15 amino acids. This clonotype originated in a man aged 18 to 29 who received the YFV17D yellow fever vaccine. This chain uses TRBV12-3 or TRBV12-4 with TRBJ2-3, with 10 bases lining up with TRBD2. The specimen was PBMCs, collected around 45 days after the first yellow fever vaccination. Here the CDR3 reads CASTYLAGAGDTQYF. Here the CDR3 DNA reads TGTGCCAGCACTTACCTAGCGGGGGCAGGAGATACGCAGTATTTT.